These T cell receptor beta chains were read from a single sample in a study of vaccination effects on CD4 cells after COVID-19. The antigens these receptors bind are not known. Clones were sequenced by immunoSEQ multiplex PCR, and TCRdb holds only the in-frame ones, with some missing. The sample carries about 24,000 clones, roughly 80% recorded once. The input for sequencing was CD4+ T cells from PBMCs cultured with HCoV-NL63 spike peptides, taken after COVID-19 vaccination. The source is a human donor who received a COVID-19 vaccine. Each CDR3 is given with its conserved first and last residue. Each record gives: J gene, clone size, V gene, D gene, CDR3 DNA, CDR3 protein. The D gene is left open where the match is weak. For some rows the clone size is stated as once, few or many, or as a class when expanded; others skip it.

j_call: TRBJ1-2; clone_size: .; v_call: TRBV6-5; d_call: .; cdr3_nt: TGTGCCAGCAGTTACGAAACAGACGGCTGGTATGGCTACACCTTC; cdr3_aa: CASSYETDGWYGYTF
j_call: TRBJ2-1; clone_size: .; v_call: TRBV29-1; d_call: TRBD2; cdr3_nt: TGCAGCGCGGAGGCTATAGCGGGAGGGGAGCAGTTCTTC; cdr3_aa: CSAEAIAGGEQFF
j_call: TRBJ2-7; clone_size: once; v_call: TRBV5-1; d_call: .; cdr3_nt: TGCGCCAGCAGCTGGGGCACACTAGCAACATACGAGCAGTACTTC; cdr3_aa: CASSWGTLATYEQYF
j_call: TRBJ1-2; clone_size: .; v_call: TRBV5-1; d_call: .; cdr3_nt: TGCGCCAGTCGAAACATACAGGGATACTATGGCTACACCTTC; cdr3_aa: CASRNIQGYYGYTF
j_call: TRBJ2-3; clone_size: once; v_call: TRBV30; d_call: .; cdr3_nt: TGTGCCTGGAGTAAACAGGGAAATACGCAGTATTTT; cdr3_aa: CAWSKQGNTQYF
j_call: TRBJ1-1; clone_size: .; v_call: TRBV13; d_call: .; cdr3_nt: TGTGCCAGCAGCCCTACAACGGGCAGGGACACTGAAGCTTTCTTT; cdr3_aa: CASSPTTGRDTEAFF
j_call: TRBJ2-7; clone_size: .; v_call: TRBV19; d_call: TRBD2; cdr3_nt: TGTGCCAGTACTGTGGGGGGGGGAAGCTCCTACGAGCAGTACTTC; cdr3_aa: CASTVGGGSSYEQYF
j_call: TRBJ2-3; clone_size: .; v_call: TRBV20-1; d_call: .; cdr3_nt: TGCAGTGCTAGTATACCGGGACAAGGGAAGGCAGATACGCAGTATTTT; cdr3_aa: CSASIPGQGKADTQYF
j_call: TRBJ1-6; clone_size: medium-sized; v_call: TRBV19; d_call: TRBD1; cdr3_nt: TGTGCCAGTAGTATTGGGACAGGGAATTCACCCCTCCACTTT; cdr3_aa: CASSIGTGNSPLHF
j_call: TRBJ1-3; clone_size: .; v_call: TRBV5-4; d_call: .; cdr3_nt: TGTGCCAGCAGCTTGGGACAGGCGGCGAGAAACACCATATATTTT; cdr3_aa: CASSLGQAARNTIYF
j_call: TRBJ2-7; clone_size: .; v_call: TRBV7-9; d_call: .; cdr3_nt: TGTGCCAGCAGCTTGGACAGTGGCTACGAGCAGTACTTC; cdr3_aa: CASSLDSGYEQYF
j_call: TRBJ2-5; clone_size: .; v_call: TRBV25-1; d_call: TRBD1; cdr3_nt: TGTGCCAGCAGTTACAGGACAGGGTGGGGGGAGACCCAGTACTTC; cdr3_aa: CASSYRTGWGETQYF
j_call: TRBJ2-7; clone_size: .; v_call: TRBV7-2; d_call: .; cdr3_nt: TGTGCCAGCAGCAAGGGGACCTACGAGCAGTACTTC; cdr3_aa: CASSKGTYEQYF
j_call: TRBJ2-6; clone_size: .; v_call: TRBV4-1; d_call: .; cdr3_nt: TGCGCCAGCAGCCGGTTACAGGGAGTTATTCCCTCTGGGGCCAACGTCCTGACTTTC; cdr3_aa: CASSRLQGVIPSGANVLTF
j_call: TRBJ2-1; clone_size: .; v_call: TRBV28; d_call: .; cdr3_nt: TGTGTGACGGACAGAGCAGACCTCAATGAGCAGTTCTTC; cdr3_aa: CVTDRADLNEQFF
j_call: TRBJ2-2; clone_size: .; v_call: TRBV2; d_call: .; cdr3_nt: TGTGCCAGCAGGAACAGGGTTGGAGCCGGGGAGCTGTTTTTT; cdr3_aa: CASRNRVGAGELFF
j_call: TRBJ2-3; clone_size: .; v_call: TRBV7-2; d_call: TRBD2; cdr3_nt: TGTGCCAGCAGCTTTGCGGGGGCGGGAGGGGATACGCAGTATTTT; cdr3_aa: CASSFAGAGGDTQYF
j_call: TRBJ1-5; clone_size: .; v_call: TRBV2; d_call: .; cdr3_nt: TGTGCCAGCAACTGGGCAGGGGGCAATCAGCCCCAGCATTTT; cdr3_aa: CASNWAGGNQPQHF
j_call: TRBJ2-7; clone_size: .; v_call: TRBV18; d_call: .; cdr3_nt: TGTGCCAGCTCACCACCGGACGGGACCTACGAGCAGTACTTC; cdr3_aa: CASSPPDGTYEQYF
j_call: TRBJ2-7; clone_size: once; v_call: TRBV12-5; d_call: .; cdr3_nt: TGTGCTAGTGGTTTAGGGGTGGGGGGGCAACAGTACTTC; cdr3_aa: CASGLGVGGQQYF
j_call: TRBJ2-1; clone_size: .; v_call: TRBV7-9; d_call: TRBD2; cdr3_nt: TGTGCCAGCAGCTTAAGGGAGCGGGGCCCCCGCAATGAGCAGTTCTTC; cdr3_aa: CASSLRERGPRNEQFF
j_call: TRBJ2-5; clone_size: .; v_call: TRBV15; d_call: TRBD1; cdr3_nt: TGTGCCACCAGCAGAGGGGGACAGGGCCAAGAGACCCAGTACTTC; cdr3_aa: CATSRGGQGQETQYF
j_call: TRBJ1-3; clone_size: .; v_call: TRBV19; d_call: .; cdr3_nt: TGTGCCAGTAGAGGTTACACCATATATTTT; cdr3_aa: CASRGYTIYF
j_call: TRBJ2-2; clone_size: .; v_call: TRBV5-8; d_call: TRBD2; cdr3_nt: TGTGCCAGCAGCCAAGGACTAGCGGGAGTTTATGGCACCGGGGAGCTGTTTTTT; cdr3_aa: CASSQGLAGVYGTGELFF
j_call: TRBJ1-3; clone_size: .; v_call: TRBV30; d_call: TRBD1; cdr3_nt: TGTGCCTGGGCCCTGGGGACAGGGGCCGGAAACACCATATATTTT; cdr3_aa: CAWALGTGAGNTIYF
j_call: TRBJ2-3; clone_size: once; v_call: TRBV15; d_call: .; cdr3_nt: TGTGCCACCGGGTATGGGAAGGGAGATACGCAGTATTTT; cdr3_aa: CATGYGKGDTQYF
j_call: TRBJ1-5; clone_size: few; v_call: TRBV5-1; d_call: .; cdr3_nt: TGCGCCAGCAGCCATCAGGGAGGTCAGCCCCAGCATTTT; cdr3_aa: CASSHQGGQPQHF
j_call: TRBJ1-2; clone_size: .; v_call: TRBV18; d_call: TRBD1; cdr3_nt: TGTGCCAGCTCACTCGGGACAGCCCAAACCTATGGCTACACCTTC; cdr3_aa: CASSLGTAQTYGYTF